This T cell receptor beta chain was recorded in a study of blood T cell repertoires in COVID-19. Study information: Samples taken during acute and convalescent COVID-19 were collected in the United States, Italy and Spain.

V was pared by 5 bases and J by 12 bases, with 10 bases of the junction left unmatched. The CDR3 is 14 residues long. From germline, CDR1 is SGHVS and CDR2 FQNEAQ. TCRdb's table, derived via immunoSEQ multiplex PCR, lists solely in-frame clones and lacks some. The data show about 150,000 clones, under 95% seen once. This chain joins TRBV7-8 and TRBJ1-6, with 7 nucleotides matching TRBD1. This clonotype was obtained from a man aged 50 or older with acute or convalescent COVID-19. The sequencing input was peripheral blood. The CDR3 bases are TGTGCCAGCAGCCTCCGACAGGGCTTTTTACCCCTCCACTTT. It codes for CASSLRQGFLPLHF.